The clone carrying this T cell receptor (beta chain) was detected a few times. CD8+CD57+ cell expansion, shown by flow cytometry, had occurred in the patients selected for sequencing. When blood sampling took place, the patients had received no therapy. The data derive from a study of CD8+CD57+ T cells in acquired aplastic anemia. In the study overall: Sorted CD4+ and CD8+ cells yielded around 3.3 ug of DNA on average.

V was clipped by 1 base and J by 7 bases, with 14 bases between them. Germline lookup yields CDR1 SQVTM and CDR2 ANQGSEA. This CDR3 has 13 residues. Genomic DNA, serving as template, underwent TCR beta VDJ and CDR3 profiling. From the reads, TCRdb called clonotypes with MiXCR, one entry per CDR3 protein. The table lists about 160,000 distinct CDR3 sequences, about 64% of them singletons. This TCR came from a human donor with aplastic anemia. The chain joins TRBV29-1 to TRBJ2-7, with D perhaps given as TRBD1 or TRBD2 (5 bases each). The sample consisted of sorted CD4+, CD8+, or CD8+CD57+ T cells (not recorded which) from PBMCs. The CDR3 coding sequence is TGCAGCGTTGAAGGGATGGGGGTGGGTGAGCAGTACTTC. Translation gives CSVEGMGVGEQYF.